The text below deals with one TCR beta chain. PCR amplification relied on 60 Vbeta primers (plus 13 Jbeta primers). Only in-frame clones appear in the TCRdb table, and some are missing; sequencing was by immunoSEQ multiplex PCR. The profile shows approximately 170,000 clones, more than 60% of them singletons. The data originate from a study of cytomegalovirus exposure and HLA in healthy donors. This CDR3 has 16 amino acids. Germline CDR1 and CDR2: LGHNA and YNFKEQ. Trimming took 4 bases from V and 4 from J, leaving 18 bases between them. Sequencing input: PBMCs. This clonotype originated in a male donor in good health and CMV-seronegative. The V and J genes are TRBV4-2 and TRBJ2-3; weak D call: TRBD2 (6 bases). The CDR3 is CASSPSVAAFPDTQYF. The DNA of the CDR3 is TGTGCCAGCAGCCCCTCGGTAGCGGCATTCCCAGATACGCAGTATTTT.